A selection of T cell receptor beta chains follows, all from one sample in a study of CD8 T cells in Susac syndrome. TCRdb itself ran the immunoSEQ multiplex PCR reads through MiXCR, one entry per CDR3 protein. This repertoire shows approximately 120,000 distinct CDR3 sequences, 85% to 95% found once; its top ten account for approximately 0.12%. Specimen: CD8+ T cells from PBMCs. These receptors originate from a human donor in good health. CDR3s include the opening cysteine and the closing phenylalanine or tryptophan. D genes are given only for firm matches. Rows may omit the clone size; those that give it use once, few, many or a size class.

v_call: TRBV4-3
clone_size: NA
j_call: TRBJ2-7
d_call: TRBD2
cdr3_nt: TGCGCCAGCAGCCAAGAGACTAGCGGGGGGCCTTTGGGCTACGAGCAGTACTTC
cdr3_aa: CASSQETSGGPLGYEQYF

v_call: TRBV7-9
clone_size: NA
j_call: TRBJ2-6
d_call: TRBD1
cdr3_nt: TGTGCCAGCAGCTCTTCCTTTGGGGACAGGGGATCTGGGGCCAACGTCCTGACTTTC
cdr3_aa: CASSSSFGDRGSGANVLTF

v_call: TRBV3-1
clone_size: NA
j_call: TRBJ2-1
d_call: NA
cdr3_nt: TGTGCCAGCAGCCAAGATCTTTACTGGGGCTGGTTCTTC
cdr3_aa: CASSQDLYWGWFF

v_call: TRBV7-7
clone_size: NA
j_call: TRBJ1-2
d_call: NA
cdr3_nt: TGTGCTAGCAGCCCACTCGGGCGAACAGGCAGCGTCTCCGGCTACACCTTC
cdr3_aa: CASSPLGRTGSVSGYTF

v_call: TRBV9
clone_size: NA
j_call: TRBJ1-1
d_call: NA
cdr3_nt: TGTGCCAGCAGCGTAGGAATCAGGACGACGGTAGCTTTCTTT
cdr3_aa: CASSVGIRTTVAFF

v_call: TRBV29-1
clone_size: NA
j_call: TRBJ2-5
d_call: NA
cdr3_nt: TGCAGCGTTGTCGGACTTGGGGAGACCCAGTACTTC
cdr3_aa: CSVVGLGETQYF

v_call: TRBV2
clone_size: NA
j_call: TRBJ2-3
d_call: TRBD2
cdr3_nt: TGTGCCAGCAAACGGGCGGGAGCAGATACGCAGTATTTT
cdr3_aa: CASKRAGADTQYF

v_call: TRBV30
clone_size: NA
j_call: TRBJ1-2
d_call: NA
cdr3_nt: TGTGCCTGGAGTCCATCGTATGGCTACACCTTC
cdr3_aa: CAWSPSYGYTF

v_call: TRBV4-3
clone_size: NA
j_call: TRBJ2-3
d_call: TRBD2
cdr3_nt: TGCGCCAGCAGCCAAGACCCCCTAGCGGGGGGCACAGATACGCAGTATTTT
cdr3_aa: CASSQDPLAGGTDTQYF

v_call: TRBV9
clone_size: NA
j_call: TRBJ2-2
d_call: NA
cdr3_nt: TGTGCCAGCAGCGCCGGGGGCGGGGTGTTCACCGGGGAGCTGTTTTTT
cdr3_aa: CASSAGGGVFTGELFF

v_call: TRBV20-1
clone_size: NA
j_call: TRBJ2-4
d_call: TRBD2
cdr3_nt: TGCAGTGCTAGACTCCATGGCGGGAGAAACATTCAGTACTTC
cdr3_aa: CSARLHGGRNIQYF

v_call: TRBV13
clone_size: NA
j_call: TRBJ2-7
d_call: TRBD2
cdr3_nt: TGTGCCAGCAGCTTGGCTAGCGGGCTCTCCTACGAGCAGTACTTC
cdr3_aa: CASSLASGLSYEQYF

v_call: TRBV20-1
clone_size: NA
j_call: TRBJ2-1
d_call: TRBD2
cdr3_nt: TGCAGTGCTAGAGATCCGCGGGGGAGCTATGAGCAGTTCTTC
cdr3_aa: CSARDPRGSYEQFF

v_call: TRBV3-1
clone_size: once
j_call: TRBJ1-1
d_call: NA
cdr3_nt: TGTGCCAGCAGCGCCGCAGGGATGAACACTGAAGCTTTCTTT
cdr3_aa: CASSAAGMNTEAFF

v_call: TRBV9
clone_size: once
j_call: TRBJ2-3
d_call: TRBD2
cdr3_nt: TGTGCCAGCAGCCCCTCCCTAGCGGGAGTAGAAGATACGCAGTATTTT
cdr3_aa: CASSPSLAGVEDTQYF

v_call: TRBV9
clone_size: NA
j_call: TRBJ2-4
d_call: NA
cdr3_nt: TGTGCCAGCAGCGCCGTCGGGGGCATTCAGTACTTC
cdr3_aa: CASSAVGGIQYF

v_call: TRBV19
clone_size: NA
j_call: TRBJ2-6
d_call: NA
cdr3_nt: TGTGCCAGTTCTTGGACAGAGACCAGCTCTGGGGCCAACGTCCTGACTTTC
cdr3_aa: CASSWTETSSGANVLTF

v_call: TRBV6-5
clone_size: NA
j_call: TRBJ1-2
d_call: NA
cdr3_nt: TGTGCCAGCAGTTACACAAGTCAGGGGTATTCTAACTATGGCTACACCTTC
cdr3_aa: CASSYTSQGYSNYGYTF

v_call: TRBV13
clone_size: NA
j_call: TRBJ1-1
d_call: TRBD1
cdr3_nt: TGTGCCAGCAGCTTACTTCGACAGGGGGGCACTGAAGCTTTCTTT
cdr3_aa: CASSLLRQGGTEAFF

v_call: TRBV20-1
clone_size: NA
j_call: TRBJ2-7
d_call: NA
cdr3_nt: TGCAGTGCGGTCATTCGGGGTACCTACGAGCAGTACTTC
cdr3_aa: CSAVIRGTYEQYF

v_call: TRBV5-4
clone_size: NA
j_call: TRBJ2-7
d_call: NA
cdr3_nt: TGTGCCAGCAGCCTGCTGAACAGCAACTACGAGCAGTACTTC
cdr3_aa: CASSLLNSNYEQYF

v_call: TRBV27
clone_size: NA
j_call: TRBJ2-1
d_call: TRBD2
cdr3_nt: TGTGCCAGCAGTACTAGCGGGAGGATTTCCTACAATGAGCAGTTCTTC
cdr3_aa: CASSTSGRISYNEQFF

v_call: TRBV5-1
clone_size: NA
j_call: TRBJ2-3
d_call: TRBD2
cdr3_nt: TGCGCCAGCAGCGTATTAGCGGGAGGGCCAGATACGCAGTATTTT
cdr3_aa: CASSVLAGGPDTQYF

v_call: TRBV6-1
clone_size: NA
j_call: TRBJ1-1
d_call: NA
cdr3_nt: TGTGCCAGCAGTGAACAGGGCGCTGAAGCTTTCTTT
cdr3_aa: CASSEQGAEAFF

v_call: TRBV15
clone_size: NA
j_call: TRBJ2-5
d_call: NA
cdr3_nt: TGTGCCACCAGCAGACCAATGGAGACCCAGTACTTC
cdr3_aa: CATSRPMETQYF

v_call: TRBV7-8
clone_size: few
j_call: TRBJ2-1
d_call: TRBD2
cdr3_nt: TGTGCCAGCAGCGCCTTAGCGGGATCGAATGAGCAGTTCTTC
cdr3_aa: CASSALAGSNEQFF

v_call: TRBV6-2/TRBV6-3
clone_size: NA
j_call: TRBJ2-7
d_call: NA
cdr3_nt: TGTGCCAGCAGTTTTACGGACACGTCAACCTACGAGCAGTACTTC
cdr3_aa: CASSFTDTSTYEQYF

v_call: TRBV6-6
clone_size: NA
j_call: TRBJ1-2
d_call: TRBD1
cdr3_nt: TGTGCCAGCAGTTACCGGACAGGGGGTAACTATGGCTACACCTTC
cdr3_aa: CASSYRTGGNYGYTF

v_call: TRBV4-2
clone_size: NA
j_call: TRBJ2-6
d_call: NA
cdr3_nt: TGTGCCAGCAGCCAAGATTCGCAGTACTCTGGGGCCAACGTCCTGACTTTC
cdr3_aa: CASSQDSQYSGANVLTF

v_call: TRBV13
clone_size: NA
j_call: TRBJ2-2
d_call: TRBD2
cdr3_nt: TGTGCCAGCAGCTTAGAACTAGCGGTGAACACCGGGGAGCTGTTTTTT
cdr3_aa: CASSLELAVNTGELFF

v_call: TRBV20-1
clone_size: NA
j_call: TRBJ1-2
d_call: TRBD1
cdr3_nt: TGCAGTGCTATATCGACAGGGGCCGGCTACACCTTC
cdr3_aa: CSAISTGAGYTF

v_call: TRBV2
clone_size: once
j_call: TRBJ2-1
d_call: NA
cdr3_nt: TGTGCCAGCAGTGGCCAGATAAATGAGCAGTTCTTC
cdr3_aa: CASSGQINEQFF

v_call: TRBV30
clone_size: NA
j_call: TRBJ1-3
d_call: NA
cdr3_nt: TGTGCCTGGAGTGAAACAACAGGGACCTCTGGAAACACCATATATTTT
cdr3_aa: CAWSETTGTSGNTIYF

v_call: TRBV20-1
clone_size: NA
j_call: TRBJ1-5
d_call: TRBD1
cdr3_nt: TGCAGTGCCTCATCTGGGACAGACTATAGCAATCAGCCCCAGCATTTT
cdr3_aa: CSASSGTDYSNQPQHF

v_call: TRBV5-1
clone_size: NA
j_call: TRBJ2-4
d_call: NA
cdr3_nt: TGCGCCAGCAGCTTGTACCGGGACGACAAAAACATTCAGTACTTC
cdr3_aa: CASSLYRDDKNIQYF

v_call: TRBV25-1
clone_size: NA
j_call: TRBJ1-2
d_call: NA
cdr3_nt: TGTGCCAGCAGTGAATCGGCGGGGTATGGCTACACCTTC
cdr3_aa: CASSESAGYGYTF

v_call: TRBV20-1
clone_size: NA
j_call: TRBJ1-2
d_call: TRBD1
cdr3_nt: TGCAGTGCTCCCGGGACAGGGTCTGGGGGCTACACCTTC
cdr3_aa: CSAPGTGSGGYTF

v_call: TRBV7-8
clone_size: NA
j_call: TRBJ2-1
d_call: NA
cdr3_nt: TGTGCCAGCAGCTTAGTTTCGGGAGCGAAGTTCTTC
cdr3_aa: CASSLVSGAKFF

v_call: TRBV7-2
clone_size: NA
j_call: TRBJ2-5
d_call: NA
cdr3_nt: TGTGCCAGCAGCTTAGTCGCGTACCAAGAGACCCAGTACTTC
cdr3_aa: CASSLVAYQETQYF

v_call: TRBV5-1
clone_size: few
j_call: TRBJ2-1
d_call: TRBD2
cdr3_nt: TGCGCCAGCAGCTTGGCTCTAGCGGGAGAAGGGTTCTTC
cdr3_aa: CASSLALAGEGFF

v_call: TRBV18
clone_size: NA
j_call: TRBJ2-2
d_call: TRBD1
cdr3_nt: TGTGCCAGCTCACCACTGGGACAGGGTGGAAGTAGCCACACCGGGGAGCTGTTTTTT
cdr3_aa: CASSPLGQGGSSHTGELFF

v_call: TRBV7-9
clone_size: NA
j_call: TRBJ2-2
d_call: TRBD1
cdr3_nt: TGTGCCAGCAGTTTGGCAGGGGGCACCGGGGAGCTGTTTTTT
cdr3_aa: CASSLAGGTGELFF

v_call: TRBV12-3/TRBV12-4
clone_size: NA
j_call: TRBJ2-4
d_call: NA
cdr3_nt: TGTGCCAGCAGTTCCTACAGGGAGGAAAACATTCAGTACTTC
cdr3_aa: CASSSYREENIQYF

v_call: TRBV9
clone_size: NA
j_call: TRBJ1-4
d_call: NA
cdr3_nt: TGTGCCAGCAGCGTATGGGGGAGTGGTGCAACTAATGAAAAACTGTTTTTT
cdr3_aa: CASSVWGSGATNEKLFF

v_call: TRBV5-4
clone_size: NA
j_call: TRBJ2-1
d_call: TRBD2
cdr3_nt: TGTGCCAGCAGCGTGAATCTGCAGCGGGAGCATGAGCAGTTCTTC
cdr3_aa: CASSVNLQREHEQFF

v_call: TRBV20-1
clone_size: NA
j_call: TRBJ2-1
d_call: NA
cdr3_nt: TGCAGTGCTCCACCTTCCGGCAGGGGAAACTACAATGAGCAGTTCTTC
cdr3_aa: CSAPPSGRGNYNEQFF

v_call: TRBV19
clone_size: few
j_call: TRBJ1-1
d_call: NA
cdr3_nt: TGTGCCAGTAGTCCTCCAGGGAACACTGAAGCTTTCTTT
cdr3_aa: CASSPPGNTEAFF

v_call: TRBV19
clone_size: NA
j_call: TRBJ1-1
d_call: NA
cdr3_nt: TGTGCCAGTAGTATGTTCGGGCGAGAAGTGAACACTGAAGCTTTCTTT
cdr3_aa: CASSMFGREVNTEAFF

v_call: TRBV7-9
clone_size: NA
j_call: TRBJ2-3
d_call: NA
cdr3_nt: TGTGCCAGCAGCTTAGTCTCGGGGTCCACAGATACGCAGTATTTT
cdr3_aa: CASSLVSGSTDTQYF

v_call: TRBV7-2
clone_size: NA
j_call: TRBJ2-1
d_call: TRBD2
cdr3_nt: TGTGCCAGCAGCGAAACCGGGACTAGTAGTTTCGAGCAGTTCTTC
cdr3_aa: CASSETGTSSFEQFF

v_call: TRBV4-3
clone_size: NA
j_call: TRBJ2-7
d_call: NA
cdr3_nt: TGCGCCAGCAGCCAAGACCGGGGAGACGAGCAGTACTTC
cdr3_aa: CASSQDRGDEQYF

v_call: TRBV20-1
clone_size: NA
j_call: TRBJ1-5
d_call: NA
cdr3_nt: TGCAGTGCTAGAGGGAGCATCAATCAGCCCCAGCATTTT
cdr3_aa: CSARGSINQPQHF

v_call: TRBV7-8
clone_size: NA
j_call: TRBJ1-4
d_call: NA
cdr3_nt: TGTGCCAGCAGCTTATCTCAGGCAACTAATGAAAAACTGTTTTTT
cdr3_aa: CASSLSQATNEKLFF

v_call: TRBV12-3/TRBV12-4
clone_size: NA
j_call: TRBJ2-7
d_call: NA
cdr3_nt: TGTGCCAGCAGTTTTGCGGGTTCTATCAACGAGCAGTACTTC
cdr3_aa: CASSFAGSINEQYF

v_call: TRBV7-9
clone_size: NA
j_call: TRBJ2-7
d_call: TRBD2
cdr3_nt: TGTGCCAGCAGCCCCGGACTAGCGTTGATCTACGAGCAGTACTTC
cdr3_aa: CASSPGLALIYEQYF

v_call: TRBV12-3/TRBV12-4
clone_size: NA
j_call: TRBJ2-2
d_call: TRBD1
cdr3_nt: TGTGCCAGCAGTAAAGGGACAGGGACGACCGGGGAGCTGTTTTTT
cdr3_aa: CASSKGTGTTGELFF

v_call: TRBV27
clone_size: NA
j_call: TRBJ1-5
d_call: NA
cdr3_nt: TGTGCCAGCAGTTTATCGAACGGCGGTCAGCCCCAGCATTTT
cdr3_aa: CASSLSNGGQPQHF

v_call: TRBV2
clone_size: NA
j_call: TRBJ1-5
d_call: NA
cdr3_nt: TGTGCCAGCGAGAGGGGGGCCCGGGGCAATCAGCCCCAGCATTTT
cdr3_aa: CASERGARGNQPQHF

v_call: TRBV7-3
clone_size: NA
j_call: TRBJ1-1
d_call: TRBD1
cdr3_nt: TGTGCCAGCAGCTCCCAGGGGGACACTGAAGCTTTCTTT
cdr3_aa: CASSSQGDTEAFF

v_call: TRBV25-1
clone_size: NA
j_call: TRBJ2-7
d_call: TRBD1
cdr3_nt: TGTGCCAGCAGTGACAGGACGACAGGGCCTAGCTCCTACGAGCAGTACTTC
cdr3_aa: CASSDRTTGPSSYEQYF